This is a list of T cell receptor beta chains from one sample in a study of identifying expanded T cells in peripheral blood. Sequencing was performed with immunoSEQ multiplex PCR; in TCRdb, only in-frame clones are kept and a portion is missing. This sample has around 63,000 clones, with over 75% found just once. The source material was blood. All receptors derive from a person aged 18-70 years in good health. Both conserved end residues are part of each CDR3.

v_gene,CDR3aa
TRBV5-4,CASSAAQGLGTDTQYF
TRBV28,CASSLAGRGGRRDNIQYF
TRBV6-1,CASSVLAVTYNEQFF
TRBV30,CAWSEWTGAYGYTF
TRBV10-2,CASSELASGQETQYF
TRBV9,CASSSLAGYSYNEQFF
TRBV19,CASSPTGGSNQPQHF
TRBV6-4,CASSEGDTGELFF
TRBV7-7,CASSARTGGTDTQYF
TRBV27,CASRRGGELFF
TRBV5-5,CASSLVIRGTATNEKLFF
TRBV19,CASSMLGQDYEQYF
TRBV15,CATGRRLNEKLFF
TRBV7-9,CASSYTGGANTGELFF
TRBV7-2,CASSLPSGGAYEQYF
TRBV5-1,CASSTGQGLNTEAFF